This passage covers 17 T cell receptor beta chains from one sample sequenced in a study of graft-versus-host responses after intestinal transplantation (TCRdb year 2021). The method behind the library was the immunoSEQ multiplex PCR assay. This is the immuneACCESS table as TCRdb keeps it, with only in-frame sequences that have V and J called. A part of the clones is gone; compared with another copy, unresolved V genes explain less than half, and the rest is unexplained. Across this sample there are about 92,000 clones, with around four fifths seen only once. The ten largest clones add up to about 18% of the sample. These receptors' targets are unknown. Taken with the paper, the label for time point translates to: cells obtained before transplantation from donor or recipient. The specimen comprised unstimulated CD8+ T cells sorted from spleen or lymph node cells, sampled before intestinal transplant. The receptors here all came from a human donor who received an intestinal transplant.

This clone came up a few times. V gene TRBV7-9 combines with J gene TRBJ2-5, with unresolved D. CDR1 SEHNR and CDR2 FQNEAQ come from the germline V gene (reference sequence). Trimming took off 3 bases at V and 3 bases at J, with 14 bases between the two ends. There are 15 residues in the CDR3. The CDR3 loop is CASSLFWGIEETQYF. DNA for the CDR3: TGTGCCAGCAGCTTGTTTTGGGGTATCGAAGAGACCCAGTACTTC.

The genes are TRBV9 and TRBJ2-2; unclear D gene. The CDR3 consists of 12 residues. Trimming pared 0 bases from V and 7 bases from J, leaving 4 bases between. Germline V gives CDR1 SGDLS, CDR2 YYNGEE. The CDR3: CASSVVGGELFF. As DNA, the CDR3 is TGTGCCAGCAGCGTAGTCGGCGGGGAGCTGTTTTTT.

The rearrangement uses TRBV28 and TRBJ2-5, with D perhaps matching TRBD1 (7 bases). V gave up 2 bases and J gave up 9 bases, with 16 bases separating them. CDR1 is MDHEN and CDR2 is SYDVKM in the germline V gene. The CDR3 totals 14 residues. CDR3 DNA: TGTGCCAGCAGTTTACAGGGGGGAGACGGCGCCCAGTACTTC. Its protein is CASSLQGGDGAQYF.

J is TRBJ1-5 and V is TRBV28; a possible D gene is TRBD1 (5 bases). The V and J ends lost 2 bases and 2 bases respectively, with 10 bases between them. Looked up from germline, CDR1 is MDHEN and CDR2 is SYDVKM. The CDR3 is 15 amino acids. The CDR3 DNA follows: TGTGCCAGCAGTTTAACAGGTGGGGGCAATCAGCCCCAGCATTTT. Protein: CASSLTGGGNQPQHF. Full variable domain (missing parts from reference TRBV28 and TRBJ1-5): DVKVTQSSRYLVKRTGEKVFLECVQDMDHENMFWYRQDPGLGLRLIYFSYDVKMKEKGDIPEGYSVSREKKERFSLILESASTNQTSMYLCASSLTGGGNQPQHFGDGTRLSIL.

The gene calls are TRBV29-1 and TRBJ2-7; D perhaps matches TRBD1 (5 bases). The germline V gene has CDR1 SQVTM and CDR2 ANQGSEA. Trimming took off 1 base at V and 2 bases at J, with 21 bases between the two ends. The CDR3 extends over 17 amino acids. CDR3 sequence: CSVEVRGGRYPTYEQYF. The CDR3 DNA sequence: TGCAGCGTTGAAGTTAGGGGCGGCAGATACCCCACCTACGAGCAGTACTTC.

This rearrangement joins TRBV6-1 to TRBJ1-6; 8 bases are a match to TRBD1. Germline V gene data show CDR1 as MNHNS and CDR2 as SASEGT. There are 15 residues in the CDR3. After removal of 6 bases from V and 9 bases from J, the junction contained 10 bases not matched to a gene. The DNA of the CDR3 is TGTGCCAGCAGACTTGACAGGGGCCTCGGTTCACCCCTCCACTTT. Protein: CASRLDRGLGSPLHF.

This clone was seen once. The chain recombines TRBV7-6 with TRBJ2-1; tentatively, D is TRBD1 (5 bases). This CDR3 is built from 14 residues. Germline CDR1 SGHVS, CDR2 FNYEAQ. V lost 2 bases to trimming and J lost 8 bases, with 13 bases between them. The CDR3 DNA reads as TGTGCCAGCAGCTTAATCCAGGGCTCCCATGAGCAGTTCTTC. The encoded protein is CASSLIQGSHEQFF.

J is TRBJ2-2 and V is TRBV6-5; 7 nucleotides line up with TRBD2. Germline V gene data show CDR1 as MNHEY and CDR2 as SVGAGI. With V trimmed by 2 bases and J by 5 bases, 5 bases remained unmatched. CDR3 length: 15 residues. CDR3 bases: TGTGCCAGCAGTTACGTGCGGGAGCCTACCGGGGAGCTGTTTTTT. Translation gives CASSYVREPTGELFF.

The V gene is TRBV4-2, the J gene TRBJ2-2; 12 positions match TRBD2. V lost 5 bases, J lost 3 bases, and 4 bases stayed unmatched. Germline V gene sequence: CDR1 LGHNA, CDR2 YNFKEQ. This CDR3 is built from 16 residues. In DNA form, the CDR3 reads TGTGCCAGCAGCTCTCTAGCGGGAGGGTACACCGGGGAGCTGTTTTTT. Amino acid sequence: CASSSLAGGYTGELFF.

This clone occurred once. V usage is TRBV7-9 and J usage is TRBJ2-1; 10 nucleotides match TRBD2. The V and J ends lost 2 bases and 5 bases, in that order; junction bases with no gene match: 9. From germline, CDR1 is SEHNR and CDR2 FQNEAQ (reference sequence). The CDR3 runs to 17 residues. CDR3 in amino acids: CASSLSSGGLADNEQFF. The DNA for the CDR3 is TGTGCCAGCAGCTTATCCTCTGGTGGACTAGCGGACAATGAGCAGTTCTTC. Looking up the rest from reference TRBV7-9 and TRBJ2-1 gives the full variable domain: DTGVSQNPRHKITKRGQNVTFRCDPISEHNRLYWYRQTLGQGPEFLTYFQNEAQLEKSRLLSDRFSAERPKGSFSTLEIQRTEQGDSAMYLCASSLSSGGLADNEQFFGPGTRLTVL.

The chain uses TRBV5-6 and TRBJ1-2; 7 bases fit TRBD1. Germline trimming cut 4 bases from V and 5 bases from J; bases unmatched to any gene: 5. The germline gives CDR1 SGHDT, CDR2 YYEEEE. The CDR3 spans 13 residues. This CDR3 is CASSRQGRYGYTF. As DNA, the CDR3 is TGTGCCAGCAGCCGACAGGGCCGATATGGCTACACCTTC.

V and J are TRBV9 and TRBJ1-1, with D uncertain. V was cut by 4 bases and J by 3 bases, with 7 bases left in between. From germline, CDR1 is SGDLS and CDR2 YYNGEE. The CDR3 runs 12 residues. The CDR3 nucleotides are TGTGCCAGCAGCCCCCAGGACACTGAAGCTTTCTTT. It yields the protein CASSPQDTEAFF.

In DNA form, the CDR3 reads TGTGCCAGCAGCACCTGGGACAGGGACTTCTCCTACAATGAGCAGTTCTTC. Its translation is CASSTWDRDFSYNEQFF. The J gene is TRBJ2-1, the V gene TRBV11-2, with 9 bases matching TRBD1. Per germline, CDR1 SGHAT and CDR2 FQNNGV. The CDR3 runs to 17 residues. Losses at the gene ends were 5 bases for V and 0 bases for J; bases not matched to a gene: 8.

J is TRBJ2-1 and V is TRBV7-9, with TRBD2 matching 7 bases. Germline trimming cut 1 base from V and 9 bases from J; bases unmatched to any gene: 6. The CDR3 has 14 amino acids. Looked up from germline, CDR1 is SEHNR and CDR2 is FQNEAQ (reference sequence). CDR3: CASSLGGLLGEQFF. For the CDR3, the DNA is TGTGCCAGCAGCTTAGGGGGACTACTCGGTGAGCAGTTCTTC.

The CDR3 nucleotides are TGTGCCACCGGAAACAGGCATCTTACTGGAAACACCATATATTTT. Encoded protein: CATGNRHLTGNTIYF. The chain carries TRBV15 and TRBJ1-3; the D gene is possibly TRBD1 (5 bases). The length of the CDR3 is 15 residues. The germline V gene has CDR1 LNHNV and CDR2 YYDKDF (reference sequence). V dropped 8 bases and J dropped 2 bases, with 16 bases sitting between them.

This clone appeared a single time. The J gene is TRBJ2-7, the V gene TRBV27, with unresolved D. Trimming took 3 bases from V and 6 from J, leaving 12 bases between them. CDR1 is MNHEY, CDR2 SMNVEV, per germline (reference sequence). The CDR3 is made up of 13 amino acids. The chain's CDR3 is CASSFSMGIEQYF. The CDR3 DNA reads as TGTGCCAGCAGTTTTTCGATGGGGATCGAGCAGTACTTC.

The rearrangement joins TRBV19 to TRBJ2-1; the match to TRBD2 covers 14 bases. CDR1 LNHDA and CDR2 SQIVND come from the germline V gene (reference sequence). V trimming: 7 bases; J trimming: 8 bases; junction bases outside the gene matches: 4. The CDR3 covers 14 residues. As DNA, the CDR3 is TGTGCCAGTACCGGACTAGCGGGAGGATATGAGCAGTTCTTC. Its translation is CASTGLAGGYEQFF.